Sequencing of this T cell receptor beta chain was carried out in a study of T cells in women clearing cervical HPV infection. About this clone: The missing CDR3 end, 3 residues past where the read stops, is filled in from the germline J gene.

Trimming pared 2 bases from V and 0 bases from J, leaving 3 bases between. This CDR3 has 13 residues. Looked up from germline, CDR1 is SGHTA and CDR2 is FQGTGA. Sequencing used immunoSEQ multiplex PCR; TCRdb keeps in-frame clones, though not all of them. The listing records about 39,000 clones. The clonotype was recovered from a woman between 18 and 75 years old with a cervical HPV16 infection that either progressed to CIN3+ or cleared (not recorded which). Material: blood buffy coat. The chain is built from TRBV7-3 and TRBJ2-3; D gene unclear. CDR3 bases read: TGTGCCAGCAGCTTACTTAGCACAGATACG. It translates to CASSLLSTDT. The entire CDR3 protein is CASSLLSTDTQYF.